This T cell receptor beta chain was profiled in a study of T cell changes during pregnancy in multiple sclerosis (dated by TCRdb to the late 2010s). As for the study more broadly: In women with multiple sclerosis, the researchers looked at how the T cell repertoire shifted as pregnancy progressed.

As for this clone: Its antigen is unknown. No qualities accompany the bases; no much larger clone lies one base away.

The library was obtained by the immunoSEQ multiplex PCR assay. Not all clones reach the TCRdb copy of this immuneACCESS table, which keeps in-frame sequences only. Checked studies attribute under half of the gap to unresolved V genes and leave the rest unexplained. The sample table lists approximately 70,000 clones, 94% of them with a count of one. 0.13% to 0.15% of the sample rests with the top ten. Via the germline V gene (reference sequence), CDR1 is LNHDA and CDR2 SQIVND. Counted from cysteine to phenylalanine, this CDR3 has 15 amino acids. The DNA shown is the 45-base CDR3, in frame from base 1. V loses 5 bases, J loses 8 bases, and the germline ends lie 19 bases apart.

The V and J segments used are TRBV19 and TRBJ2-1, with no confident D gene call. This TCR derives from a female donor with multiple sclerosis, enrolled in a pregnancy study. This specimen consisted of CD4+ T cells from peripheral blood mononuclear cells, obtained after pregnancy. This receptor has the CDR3 CASSFFVSGDDEQFF. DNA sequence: TGTGCCAGTAGTTTCTTCGTTTCAGGTGACGATGAGCAGTTCTTC.